Listed below are T cell receptor beta chains from one sample, sequenced in a study of metastatic and nonmetastatic thyroid tumors. TCRdb recomputed clones from the PCR reads via MiXCR. The data show about 92,000 clones, just under 15% seen once. Sample: blood. The receptors shown here come from a female donor with papillary thyroid cancer or a benign thyroid nodule (not recorded which). Some clones in this sample may be carry-over from other donors' samples. Each CDR3 is given with its conserved first and last residue. A D gene is named only where the DNA matches it firmly. Clone size is given for some rows only: seen once, a few or many times, or a class if the clone is expanded.

>many|TRBV5-6|.|TRBJ1-2
CASSEGGYGYTF
TGTGCCAGCAGCGAGGGCGGGTATGGCTACACCTTC
>.|TRBV6-5|.|TRBJ2-2
CASSYRQNVWDLFF
TGTGCCAGCAGTTACAGACAGAACGTCTGGGATCTGTTTTTT
>.|TRBV9|.|TRBJ1-2
CASIFLSGGNYGYTF
TGTGCCAGCATCTTTCTGTCGGGGGGAAACTATGGCTACACCTTC
>many|TRBV29-1|.|TRBJ2-7
CSVGGAGEQYF
TGCAGCGTTGGGGGGGCGGGCGAGCAGTACTTC
>many|TRBV28|TRBD2|TRBJ2-2
CASSLFTSGGTKTGELFF
TGTGCCAGCAGTTTATTTACTAGCGGGGGGACAAAAACCGGGGAGCTGTTTTTT
>many|TRBV3-1|TRBD1|TRBJ1-6
CASSSRAGGSPLHF
TGTGCCAGCAGCTCCCGGGCAGGGGGTTCACCCCTCCACTTT
>many|TRBV5-4|TRBD1|TRBJ2-7
CASTSPTGPGQGPYEQYF
TGTGCCAGCACCTCCCCGACGGGACCGGGACAGGGACCCTACGAGCAGTACTTC
>many|TRBV28|.|TRBJ1-4
CASSSAQARQNPFF
TGTGCCAGCAGTTCCGCCCAAGCCCGACAAAACCCGTTTTTT
>.|TRBV11-2|TRBD2|TRBJ2-7
CASREILAGPSSYEQYF
TGTGCCAGCAGAGAAATCCTAGCGGGGCCAAGCTCCTACGAGCAGTACTTC
>many|TRBV30|TRBD1|TRBJ2-7
CAWDRDRGYEQYF
TGTGCCTGGGATCGGGACAGAGGCTACGAGCAGTACTTC
>many|TRBV28|TRBD1|TRBJ2-5
CASTLRTGAGETQYF
TGTGCCAGCACCCTAAGGACAGGGGCCGGAGAGACCCAGTACTTC
>many|TRBV28|TRBD1|TRBJ2-2
CASSLSGQTSGELFF
TGTGCCAGCAGTTTATCGGGACAGACGTCCGGGGAGCTGTTTTTT
>.|TRBV11-2|.|TRBJ2-1
CASSLDSHWTWNEQFF
TGTGCCAGCAGCTTAGATTCTCATTGGACCTGGAATGAGCAGTTCTTC
>.|TRBV28|.|TRBJ2-1
CASISSSWGQTSYNEQFF
TGTGCCAGCATAAGTTCTAGCTGGGGCCAGACCTCCTACAATGAGCAGTTCTTC
>few|TRBV9|.|TRBJ1-6
CASSVEGRAESPLHF
TGTGCCAGCAGCGTAGAGGGCAGGGCAGAATCACCCCTCCACTTT
>few|TRBV6-6|TRBD1|TRBJ2-2
CASILGQGANTGELFF
TGTGCCAGCATCCTCGGACAGGGGGCAAACACCGGGGAGCTGTTTTTT
>many|TRBV4-1|TRBD1|TRBJ2-1
CASSQGTPDRVHFNEQFF
TGCGCCAGCAGCCAAGGGACCCCCGACAGGGTGCATTTCAATGAGCAGTTCTTC
>many|TRBV16|.|TRBJ1-3
CASSQSPGNSGNTIYF
TGTGCCAGCAGCCAATCTCCAGGAAATTCTGGAAACACCATATATTTT
>many|TRBV20-1|.|TRBJ1-3
CSADTSPTGSGRSGNTIYF
TGCAGTGCCGATACTTCCCCCACAGGGAGCGGTAGGTCTGGAAACACCATATATTTT
>many|TRBV20-1|.|TRBJ1-1
CSAPERSQQAFF
TGCAGTGCCCCCGAGAGGTCCCAACAAGCTTTCTTT
>many|TRBV2|.|TRBJ1-2
CASSERGDVGGYTF
TGTGCCAGCAGTGAAAGAGGGGACGTGGGCGGCTACACCTTC
>many|TRBV6-4|.|TRBJ2-3
CASSAGDTDTQYF
TGTGCCAGCAGTGCGGGGGACACAGATACGCAGTATTTT